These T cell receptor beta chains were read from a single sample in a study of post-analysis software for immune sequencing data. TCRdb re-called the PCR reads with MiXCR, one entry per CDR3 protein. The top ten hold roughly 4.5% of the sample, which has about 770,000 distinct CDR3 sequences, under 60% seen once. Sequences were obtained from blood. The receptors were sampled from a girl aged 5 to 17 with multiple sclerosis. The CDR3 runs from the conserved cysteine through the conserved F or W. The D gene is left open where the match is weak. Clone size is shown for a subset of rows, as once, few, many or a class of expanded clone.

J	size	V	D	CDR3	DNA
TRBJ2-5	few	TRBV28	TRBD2	CASSPPYWREGKETQYF	TGTGCCAGCAGTCCACCTTATTGGCGGGAGGGCAAAGAGACCCAGTACTTC
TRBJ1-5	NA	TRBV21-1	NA	CASSKVGRGHQPQHF	TGTGCCAGCAGCAAAGTCGGCAGGGGGCATCAGCCCCAGCATTTT
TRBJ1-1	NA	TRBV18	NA	CASSPLTDPGGTEAFF	TGTGCCAGCTCACCCTTAACAGACCCGGGGGGGACTGAAGCTTTCTTT
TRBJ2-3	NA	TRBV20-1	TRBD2	CSARSLAGKDTQYF	TGCAGTGCCCGGTCCCTAGCGGGAAAAGATACGCAGTATTTT
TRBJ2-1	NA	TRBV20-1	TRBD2	CSASEGLAGERDWDEQFF	TGCAGTGCTAGTGAGGGACTAGCGGGAGAGCGGGACTGGGATGAGCAGTTCTTC
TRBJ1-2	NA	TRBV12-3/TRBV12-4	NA	CASSPQGNQRNYGYTF	TGTGCCAGCAGCCCCCAAGGGAACCAGCGGAACTATGGCTACACCTTC
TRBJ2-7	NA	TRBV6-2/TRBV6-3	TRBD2	CASSSGLAEFYEQYF	TGTGCCAGCAGTTCGGGACTAGCGGAGTTCTACGAGCAGTACTTC
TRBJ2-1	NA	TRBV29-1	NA	CSVEDLPGHGDNEQFF	TGCAGCGTTGAAGATCTTCCGGGGCATGGAGACAATGAGCAGTTCTTC
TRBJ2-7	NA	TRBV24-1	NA	CATSDPTAYEQYF	TGTGCCACCAGTGATCCGACAGCTTACGAGCAGTACTTC
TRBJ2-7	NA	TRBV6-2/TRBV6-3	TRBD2	CASSRLGTSFFSYEQYF	TGTGCCAGCAGCCGCTTGGGGACTAGCTTTTTCTCCTACGAGCAGTACTTC
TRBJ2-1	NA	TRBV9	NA	CASSVAVSVAGSYNEQFF	TGTGCCAGCAGCGTAGCCGTATCAGTTGCAGGCTCCTACAATGAGCAGTTCTTC
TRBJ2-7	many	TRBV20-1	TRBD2	CSARTSGYEQYF	TGCAGTGCTAGGACTAGCGGCTACGAGCAGTACTTC
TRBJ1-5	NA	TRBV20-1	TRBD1	CSARGQLINQPQHF	TGCAGTGCCAGGGGACAGTTAATCAATCAGCCCCAGCATTTT
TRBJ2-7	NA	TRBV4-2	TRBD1	CASSQDVGTGGREQYF	TGTGCCAGCAGCCAAGACGTGGGGACAGGGGGAAGAGAGCAGTACTTC
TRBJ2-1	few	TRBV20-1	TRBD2	CSARAPPGTSGYNEQFF	TGCAGTGCTAGAGCCCCCCCCGGGACTAGCGGCTACAATGAGCAGTTCTTC
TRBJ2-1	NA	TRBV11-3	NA	CASSSPGRAYNEQFF	TGTGCCAGCAGCTCCCCTGGGCGGGCCTACAATGAGCAGTTCTTC
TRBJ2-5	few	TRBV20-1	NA	CSARWLAEETQYF	TGCAGTGCTAGATGGCTAGCAGAGGAGACCCAGTACTTC
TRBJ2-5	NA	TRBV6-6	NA	CASSYMLETQYF	TGTGCCAGCAGTTACATGCTAGAGACCCAGTACTTC
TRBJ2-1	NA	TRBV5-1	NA	CASSLEPGSSYNEQFF	TGCGCCAGCAGCTTGGAACCGGGGAGCTCCTACAATGAGCAGTTCTTC
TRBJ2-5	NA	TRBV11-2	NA	CASSLGPGTGETQYF	TGTGCCAGCAGCTTAGGCCCGGGGACGGGGGAGACCCAGTACTTC